The T cell receptor (beta chain) under discussion was sequenced for a study of control samples from healthy donors and cancer patients (TCRdb year 2020). CDR1 and CDR2 are read off the germline V gene as SQVTM and ANQGSEA. V lost 7 bases and J lost 4 bases; the stretch between them is 25 bases long. The CDR3, cysteine through phenylalanine, is 16 amino acids long. Only CDR3 DNA remains: 48 bases, in frame from the first base. Libraries were made using the immunoSEQ multiplex PCR assay. TCRdb provides this immuneACCESS table in a form limited to in-frame rearrangements. Some clones are lacking; in checked studies, under half of them reflect an unresolved V gene, and why the rest are absent is not known. The sample contains approximately 100,000 clones, around 89% of them found a single time. The top ten hold about a fifth of the sample. A note on this clone: Its target antigen remains unknown. No much larger clone is present one base from it, and per-base qualities are unavailable.

The rearrangement combines TRBV29-1 with TRBJ2-5; the D gene is possibly TRBD1 or TRBD2, each agreeing over 6 bases. The sequenced sample was PBMCs. The TCR comes from a man aged 55 to 69 with lung cancer. CDR3 protein: CSARPRRGAEGETQYF. The nucleotide sequence is TGCAGCGCCAGACCTCGGAGGGGGGCTGAAGGAGAGACCCAGTACTTC.